A single sample gave rise to the 17 T cell receptor beta chains below, sequenced in a study of T cell responses to AZD1222 COVID-19 vaccine. Measured with immunoSEQ multiplex PCR; TCRdb has only the in-frame clones, and not every one. The sample holds approximately 110,000 clones, about 90% seen once. Sequenced here: peripheral blood, sampled on day 0 of AZD1222 vaccination. These receptor sequences come from an adult in good health.

The chain couples TRBV11-2 to TRBJ2-2, with D perhaps TRBD2 (5 bases). V shed 8 bases and J shed 1 base, with 11 bases lying between them. Germline CDR1 SGHAT, CDR2 FQNNGV. The CDR3 runs to 14 residues. The CDR3 sequence is CASSRGLNTGELFF. As DNA, the CDR3 is TGTGCCAGCTCTCGCGGACTGAACACCGGGGAGCTGTTTTTT. Together with reference TRBV11-2 and TRBJ2-2, the CDR3 gives the full variable domain: EAGVAQSPRYKIIEKRQSVAFWCNPISGHATLYWYQQILGQGPKLLIQFQNNGVVDDSQLPKDRFSAERLKGVDSTLKIQPAKLEDSAVYLCASSRGLNTGELFFGEGSRLTVL.

The V gene is TRBV29-1, the J gene TRBJ2-5; TRBD2 agrees at 11 bases. Unmatched junction bases numbered 12, after V lost 5 bases and J lost 7 bases. The CDR3 loop spans 15 amino acids. Germline assignment: CDR1 SQVTM and CDR2 ANQGSEA. CDR3 protein: CSVRSLAGASGTQYF. CDR3 in DNA: TGCAGCGTTCGGTCACTAGCGGGAGCTTCCGGGACCCAGTACTTC.

CDR3 sequence: CASSLWGGRPQHF. CDR3 DNA sequence: TGTGCCAGCAGCCTTTGGGGGGGTCGGCCCCAGCATTTT. V is TRBV27 and J is TRBJ1-5, with a possible D match to TRBD1 (5 bases). Per the germline V gene, CDR1 is MNHEY and CDR2 is SMNVEV (reference sequence). The CDR3 runs to 13 residues. Trimming removed 6 bases at V and 9 bases at J, with 15 bases between.

The rearrangement joins TRBV9 to TRBJ1-2; weak D call: TRBD1 (5 bases). V was trimmed by 3 bases and J by 5 bases, leaving 11 bases between them. The CDR3 has 13 amino acids. The V gene's germline CDR1 is SGDLS and CDR2 YYNGEE. The CDR3 is CASSGRVRYGYTF. The CDR3 bases are TGTGCCAGCAGCGGCAGGGTTCGGTATGGCTACACCTTC.

The chain carries TRBV27 and TRBJ2-7, with D possibly being TRBD2 (7 bases). Germline CDR1 and CDR2: MNHEY and SMNVEV (reference sequence). This CDR3 is built from 13 residues. The germline V and J ends were trimmed by 1 base and 7 bases, with 11 bases remaining between them. CDR3 DNA sequence: TGTGCCAGCAGTTTATGGGGGGGGCGGGAGCAGTACTTC. It yields the protein CASSLWGGREQYF.

The table lists this clone with a few counts. The rearrangement links TRBV4-1 to TRBJ2-1; 7 nucleotides align to TRBD2. Germline-derived CDR1 and CDR2 are MGHRA and YSYEKL. The trim removed 4 bases at V and 1 base at J, leaving 7 bases unmatched. The CDR3 is 16 amino acids. DNA for the CDR3: TGCGCCAGCAGCCGCGGTGGCGGGAGTTCCTACAATGAGCAGTTCTTC. Residues: CASSRGGGSSYNEQFF.

In nucleotides, the CDR3 is TGTGCCAGCAGCACACGGACAGGGGGCGACGAGCAGTACTTC. Translation: CASSTRTGGDEQYF. The V gene is TRBV7-2, the J gene TRBJ2-7; 11 bases map to TRBD1. Germline V gene sequence: CDR1 SGHTA, CDR2 FQGNSA. Unmatched junction bases numbered 5, after V lost 5 bases and J lost 5 bases. The CDR3 is 14 residues long. Using reference TRBV7-2 and TRBJ2-7 for the parts outside the CDR3, the full variable domain is GAGVSQSPSNKVTEKGKDVELRCDPISGHTALYWYRQSLGQGLEFLIYFQGNSAPDKSGLPSDRFSAERTGGSVSTLTIQRTQQEDSAVYLCASSTRTGGDEQYFGPGTRLTVT.

The CDR3: CASRTGDRYTEAFF. In DNA, the CDR3 is TGTGCCAGCAGGACAGGGGATCGGTACACTGAAGCTTTCTTT. This rearrangement joins TRBV2 to TRBJ1-1; 8 nucleotides agree with TRBD1. With V trimmed by 6 bases and J by 3 bases, 6 bases remained unmatched. CDR3 length: 14 amino acids. Germline-derived CDR1 and CDR2 are SNHLY and FYNNEI.

The chain links TRBV27 to TRBJ2-1, with TRBD2 identical over 7 bases. CDR3 length: 13 residues. V lost 6 bases to trimming and J lost 7 bases; unmatched junction nucleotides: 6. The germline gives CDR1 MNHEY, CDR2 SMNVEV (reference sequence). This CDR3 is CASRVLGRNEQFF. The CDR3 DNA follows: TGTGCCAGCAGGGTCCTCGGGAGGAATGAGCAGTTCTTC.

The genes are TRBV7-9 and TRBJ2-3; 12 bases map to TRBD2. V gave up 4 bases and J gave up 3 bases; unmatched junction bases: 2. Germline V gene lookup returns CDR1 SEHNR and CDR2 FQNEAQ (reference sequence). The length of the CDR3 is 15 residues. The CDR3 bases are TGTGCCAGCAGCTGGACTAGCGGGGAAACAGATACGCAGTATTTT. Amino acid sequence: CASSWTSGETDTQYF. The full variable domain, its missing parts supplied by reference TRBV7-9 and TRBJ2-3, is DTGVSQNPRHKITKRGQNVTFRCDPISEHNRLYWYRQTLGQGPEFLTYFQNEAQLEKSRLLSDRFSAERPKGSFSTLEIQRTEQGDSAMYLCASSWTSGETDTQYFGPGTRLTVL.

The chain recombines TRBV10-3 with TRBJ1-1; 9 bases are a match to TRBD1. Trimming at V came to 4 bases and at J to 1 base, leaving 1 base not matched to a gene. This CDR3 has 14 residues. Per germline, CDR1 ENHRY and CDR2 SYGVKD. The DNA for the CDR3 is TGTGCCATCAGTGCGGACAGGGGGAACACTGAAGCTTTCTTT. Its translation: CAISADRGNTEAFF.

CDR3 loop: CAWRGTHLPTNEKLFF. CDR3 DNA: TGTGCCTGGAGGGGGACACATCTGCCAACTAATGAAAAACTGTTTTTT. The chain has TRBV30 and TRBJ1-4; possibly TRBD1 for D (6 bases). V lost 3 bases, J lost 0 bases, and 14 bases lay in between. This CDR3 is 16 amino acids long. The V gene's germline CDR1 is GTSNPN and CDR2 SVGIG (reference sequence).

This clone was detected a few times. The V and J genes are TRBV3-1 (or the pseudogene TRBV3-2) and TRBJ1-1; TRBD1 matches at 7 bases. CDR3 length: 13 residues. Germline lookup yields CDR1 LGHDT and CDR2 YNNKEL (reference sequence). The junction had 3 bases not matched to a gene; V was cut back by 3 bases and J by 5 bases. The CDR3 DNA reads as TGTGCCAGCAGCCAGGGACAGACAACTGAAGCTTTCTTT. The encoded protein is CASSQGQTTEAFF.

The CDR3 spells CASSDQPEQSGELFF. The CDR3 nucleotides are TGCGCCAGCAGCGACCAGCCTGAACAAAGCGGGGAGCTGTTTTTT. This sequence joins TRBV5-1 and TRBJ2-2; D unclear. The V end lost 4 bases, the J end lost 7 bases, and 17 bases lay between the germline ends. This CDR3 contains 15 residues. Germline CDR1 SGHRS, CDR2 YFSETQ.

The chain links TRBV5-1 to TRBJ1-6; D gene ambiguous. CDR3 length: 14 amino acids. Germline V gene data show CDR1 as SGHRS and CDR2 as YFSETQ. The ends were cut back, 0 bases at V and 5 bases at J, with 6 bases in the middle. CDR3 bases: TGCGCCAGCAGCTTGGACCACGATAATTCACCCCTCCACTTT. Translated: CASSLDHDNSPLHF.

The V and J genes are TRBV12-5 and TRBJ1-4, with TRBD1 identical over 10 bases. The length of the CDR3 is 14 residues. Germline V gives CDR1 LGHNT, CDR2 FRNRAP. V lost 4 bases, J lost 8 bases, and 4 bases stayed unmatched. This chain's CDR3 is CASGWGQGYEKLFF. The CDR3 DNA reads as TGTGCTAGTGGTTGGGGACAGGGGTACGAAAAACTGTTTTTT.

This clone was counted once. The V call is TRBV6-5, the J call TRBJ2-5; perhaps D is TRBD1 or TRBD2 (7 bases each). Germline loops: CDR1 MNHEY, CDR2 SVGAGI. Trimming removed 6 bases at V and 3 bases at J, with 14 bases between. The CDR3 runs 14 residues. This chain's CDR3 is CASSSGTAEETQYF. The CDR3 bases are TGTGCCAGCAGCAGCGGGACAGCTGAAGAGACCCAGTACTTC.